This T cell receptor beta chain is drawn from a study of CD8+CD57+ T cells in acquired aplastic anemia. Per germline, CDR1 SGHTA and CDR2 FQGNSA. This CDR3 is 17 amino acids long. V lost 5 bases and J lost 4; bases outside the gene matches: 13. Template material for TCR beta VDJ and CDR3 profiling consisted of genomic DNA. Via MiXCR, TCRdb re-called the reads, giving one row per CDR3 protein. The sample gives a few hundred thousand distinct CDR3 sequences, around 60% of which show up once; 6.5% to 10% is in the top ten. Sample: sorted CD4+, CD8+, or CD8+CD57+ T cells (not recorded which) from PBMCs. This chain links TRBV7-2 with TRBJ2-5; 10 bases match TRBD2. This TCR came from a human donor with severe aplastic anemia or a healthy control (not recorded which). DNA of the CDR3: TGTGCCAGCAGCCCCACTCTAGCGGGGGACGGACCAGAGACCCAGTACTTC. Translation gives CASSPTLAGDGPETQYF.